This TCR beta chain stems from a study of blood T cells in healthy people across ages. The authors ran a second PCR of about 6 to 11 cycles using a sample-barcoded 5' primer and a J-beta primer mix. TCRdb reprocessed the 5' RACE reads with MiXCR, giving one entry per CDR3 protein. The sample consists of about 1 million distinct CDR3 sequences, under 45% of them appearing once. CDR1 and CDR2 (germline): MNHGY, SAAAGT. The CDR3 contains 13 residues. V was cut by 8 bases and J by 7 bases, with 18 bases left in between. The sequence came from a woman aged 55-70 years in good health. The gene calls are TRBV6-8 and TRBJ2-7; D is ambiguous. The sequenced material came from blood. CDR3 protein: CASFPKTYNEQYF. In nucleotides, the CDR3 is TGTGCCAGCTTCCCAAAAACCTACAATGAGCAGTACTTC.